This TCR beta chain derives from a study of blood T cell repertoires in COVID-19. Per the authors' pipeline: Amplified reference gene primers provided the basis for estimating nucleated cell counts. The method was immunoSEQ multiplex PCR; TCRdb's version includes in-frame clones alone and lacks a portion of them. V and J calls and clone size come straight from that table; D and trimming were deduced from the DNA. The profile shows about 240,000 clones, about 87% of them singletons. Trimming pared 4 bases from V and 5 bases from J, leaving 17 bases between. The CDR3 has 15 residues. The V gene's germline CDR1 is MGHRA and CDR2 YSYEKL.

This TCR came from a woman in her sixties or seventies with active or convalescent COVID-19. Input material: peripheral blood. This rearrangement joins TRBV4-1 to TRBJ1-1, with D possibly TRBD1 on 6 matching bases. CDR3 protein: CASSPFKGGGTEAFF. CDR3 DNA: TGCGCCAGCAGCCCTTTCAAGGGGGGAGGGACTGAAGCTTTCTTT.